The clone carrying this TCR beta chain was seen only a few times. This entry is derived from a study of T cells in Graves' hyperthyroidism and ophthalmopathy. Amplified TCR beta CDR3 regions came from RNA transcripts. The HTBI primer set served for first-round RT-PCR of the TCR CDR3. MiXCR, run by TCRdb on the multiplex PCR reads, gives a single entry per CDR3 protein. Altogether a few hundred thousand distinct CDR3 sequences are present, roughly 25% being singletons, with the ten largest covering 70% to 75%. The V gene lost 5 bases and the J gene lost 5 bases, with 16 bases spanning the gap. The CDR3 totals 16 residues. The germline CDR1 and CDR2 sequences are LGHDT and YNNKEL (reference sequence).

The chain uses TRBV3-1 and TRBJ1-6; the D gene is possibly TRBD1 (5 bases). Sequencing input: blood. This TCR was sampled from a man aged 50-60 years with Graves' hyperthyroidism. This chain's CDR3 is CASSFKGASNNSPLHF. The CDR3 region has the DNA TGTGCCAGCAGCTTCAAAGGGGCAAGTAATAATTCACCCCTCCACTTT.